This TCR beta chain was recorded in a study of response to subunit inactivated influenza vaccine. General study findings and limits: The study's authors posited that every seasonal influenza vaccination enlists few new T cells.

The CDR3 contains 15 residues. Trimming stripped 1 base from V and 0 bases from J, with 9 bases between. Germline assignment: CDR1 SEHNR and CDR2 FQNEAQ (reference sequence). One entry per CDR3 protein results from TCRdb running MiXCR on the RT-PCR reads. The sample lists around 650,000 distinct CDR3 sequences, about 15% occurring once. In its sample, this clonotype was seen a few times. Its target is unknown. This TCR derives from a man over 45 who received an inactivated influenza vaccine. The material sequenced was PBMCs from blood, taken 11 to 12 days after vaccination. V is TRBV7-9 and J is TRBJ2-5; D perhaps matches TRBD1 (6 bases). CDR3 nucleotides: TGTGCCAGCAGCTTAGGGACAGCGTACCAAGAGACCCAGTACTTC. Its translation: CASSLGTAYQETQYF.